This T cell receptor (beta chain) was documented in a study of blood T cell repertoires in COVID-19. Overall study context: Samples of COVID-19 (acute and convalescent) were obtained from the United States, Italy and Spain. In each case, the material was cDNA or gDNA derived from T cells, B-cell-depleted T cells, or PBMCs.

The junction had 3 bases not matched to a gene; V was cut back by 4 bases and J by 5 bases. Germline CDR1 SNHLY, CDR2 FYNNEI. There are 14 residues in the CDR3. Generated by immunoSEQ multiplex PCR, the TCRdb table keeps only in-frame clones and is missing some. The repertoire holds about 140,000 clones, with 78% as singletons. Enrollees, 18 to 89 years old, lived in about two dozen US areas. Donors in Cohort 3 counted as recovered after two negative PCRs, clearance, or symptom resolution. Sequencing input: PBMCs or T cells enriched from blood (not recorded which). The TCR comes from a woman between 50 and 59 years old who had recovered from COVID-19. The rearrangement uses TRBV2 and TRBJ1-4; 8 bases fit TRBD1. This chain's CDR3 is CASSANRGNEKLFF. The CDR3 bases are TGTGCCAGCAGTGCGAACAGGGGGAATGAAAAACTGTTTTTT.